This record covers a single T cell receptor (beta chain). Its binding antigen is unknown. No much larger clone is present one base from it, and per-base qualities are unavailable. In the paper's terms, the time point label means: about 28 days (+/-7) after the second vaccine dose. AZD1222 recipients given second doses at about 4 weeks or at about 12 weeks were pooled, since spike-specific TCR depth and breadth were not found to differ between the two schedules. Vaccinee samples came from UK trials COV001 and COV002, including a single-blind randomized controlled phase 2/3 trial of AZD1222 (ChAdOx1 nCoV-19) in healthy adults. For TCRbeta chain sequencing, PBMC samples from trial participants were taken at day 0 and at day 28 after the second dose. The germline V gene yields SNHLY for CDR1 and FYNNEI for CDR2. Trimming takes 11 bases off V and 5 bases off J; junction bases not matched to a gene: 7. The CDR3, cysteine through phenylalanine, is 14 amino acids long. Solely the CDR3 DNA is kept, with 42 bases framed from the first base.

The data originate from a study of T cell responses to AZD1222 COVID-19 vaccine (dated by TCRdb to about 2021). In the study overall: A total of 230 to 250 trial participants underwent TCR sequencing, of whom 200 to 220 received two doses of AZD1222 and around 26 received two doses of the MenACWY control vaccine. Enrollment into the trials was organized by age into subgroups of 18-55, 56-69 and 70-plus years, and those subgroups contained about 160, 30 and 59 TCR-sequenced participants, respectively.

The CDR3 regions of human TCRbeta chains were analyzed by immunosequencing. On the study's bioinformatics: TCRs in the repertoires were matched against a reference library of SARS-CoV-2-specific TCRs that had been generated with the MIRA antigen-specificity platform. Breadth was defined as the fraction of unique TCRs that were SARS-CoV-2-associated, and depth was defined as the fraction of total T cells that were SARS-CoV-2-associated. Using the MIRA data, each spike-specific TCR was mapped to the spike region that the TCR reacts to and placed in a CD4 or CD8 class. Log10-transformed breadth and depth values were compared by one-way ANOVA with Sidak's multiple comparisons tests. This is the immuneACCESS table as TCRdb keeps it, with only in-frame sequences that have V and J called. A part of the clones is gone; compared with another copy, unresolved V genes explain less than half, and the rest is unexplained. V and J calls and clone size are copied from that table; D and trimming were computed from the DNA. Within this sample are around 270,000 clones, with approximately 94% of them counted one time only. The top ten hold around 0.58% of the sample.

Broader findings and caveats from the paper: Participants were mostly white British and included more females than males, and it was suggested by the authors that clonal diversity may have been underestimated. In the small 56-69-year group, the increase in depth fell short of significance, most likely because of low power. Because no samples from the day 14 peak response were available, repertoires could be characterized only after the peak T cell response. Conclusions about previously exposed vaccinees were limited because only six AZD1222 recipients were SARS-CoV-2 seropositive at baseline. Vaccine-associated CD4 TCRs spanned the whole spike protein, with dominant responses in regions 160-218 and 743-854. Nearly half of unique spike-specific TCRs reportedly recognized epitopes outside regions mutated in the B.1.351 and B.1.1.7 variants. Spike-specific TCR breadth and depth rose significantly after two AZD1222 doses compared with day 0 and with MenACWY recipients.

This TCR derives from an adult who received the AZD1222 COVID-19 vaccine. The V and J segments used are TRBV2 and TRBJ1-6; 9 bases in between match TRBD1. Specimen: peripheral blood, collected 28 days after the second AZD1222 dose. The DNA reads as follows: TGTGCCCGGGGGACAGGGTCGAATAATTCACCCCTCCACTTT. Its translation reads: CARGTGSNNSPLHF.